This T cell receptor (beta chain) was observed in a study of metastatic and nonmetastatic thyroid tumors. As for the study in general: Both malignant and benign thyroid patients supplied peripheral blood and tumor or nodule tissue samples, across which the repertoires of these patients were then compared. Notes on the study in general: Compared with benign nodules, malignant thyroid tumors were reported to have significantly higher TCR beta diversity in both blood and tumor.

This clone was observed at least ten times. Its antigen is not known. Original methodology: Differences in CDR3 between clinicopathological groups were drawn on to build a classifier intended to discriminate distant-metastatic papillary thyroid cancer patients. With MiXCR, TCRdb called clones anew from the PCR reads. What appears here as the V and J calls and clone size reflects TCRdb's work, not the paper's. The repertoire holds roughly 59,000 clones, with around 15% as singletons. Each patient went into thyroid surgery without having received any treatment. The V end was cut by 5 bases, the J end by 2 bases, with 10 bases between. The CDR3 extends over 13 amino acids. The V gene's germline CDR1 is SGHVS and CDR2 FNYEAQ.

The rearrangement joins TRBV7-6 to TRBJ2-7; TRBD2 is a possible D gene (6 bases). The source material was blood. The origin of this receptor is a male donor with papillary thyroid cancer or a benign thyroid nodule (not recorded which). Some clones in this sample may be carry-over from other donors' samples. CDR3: CASSLGTPYEQYF. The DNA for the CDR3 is TGTGCCAGCAGCCTCGGGACTCCCTACGAGCAGTACTTC. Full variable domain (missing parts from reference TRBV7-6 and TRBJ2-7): GAGVSQSPRYKVTKRGQDVALRCDPISGHVSLYWYRQALGQGPEFLTYFNYEAQQDKSGLPNDRFSAERPEGSISTLTIQRTEQRDSAMYRCASSLGTPYEQYFGPGTRLTVT.